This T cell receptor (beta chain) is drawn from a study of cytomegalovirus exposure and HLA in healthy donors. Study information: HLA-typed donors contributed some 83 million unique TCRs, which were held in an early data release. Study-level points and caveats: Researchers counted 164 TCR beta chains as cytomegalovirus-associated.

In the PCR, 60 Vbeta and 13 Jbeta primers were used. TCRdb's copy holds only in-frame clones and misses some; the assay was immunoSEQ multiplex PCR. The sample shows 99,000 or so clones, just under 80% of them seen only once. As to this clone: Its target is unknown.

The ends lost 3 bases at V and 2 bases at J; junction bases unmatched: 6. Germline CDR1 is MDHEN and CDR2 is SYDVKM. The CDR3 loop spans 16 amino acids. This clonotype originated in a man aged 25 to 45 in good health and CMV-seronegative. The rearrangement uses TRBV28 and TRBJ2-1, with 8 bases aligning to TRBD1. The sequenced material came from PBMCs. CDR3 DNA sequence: TGTGCCAGCAGTTTCCCCACAGGGGGACCCTACAATGAGCAGTTCTTC. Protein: CASSFPTGGPYNEQFF.